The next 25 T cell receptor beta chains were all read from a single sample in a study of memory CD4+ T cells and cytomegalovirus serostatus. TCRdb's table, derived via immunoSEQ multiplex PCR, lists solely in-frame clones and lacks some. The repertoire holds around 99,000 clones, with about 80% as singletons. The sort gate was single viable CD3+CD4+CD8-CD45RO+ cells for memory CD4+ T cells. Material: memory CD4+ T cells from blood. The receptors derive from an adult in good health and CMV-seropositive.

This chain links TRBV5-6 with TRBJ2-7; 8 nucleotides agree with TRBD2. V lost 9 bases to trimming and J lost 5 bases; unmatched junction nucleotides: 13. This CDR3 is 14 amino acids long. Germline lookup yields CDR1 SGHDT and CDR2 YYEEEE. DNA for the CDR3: TGTGCCACATCCAACAGCGGGGGCGTGCACGAGCAGTACTTC. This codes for CATSNSGGVHEQYF.

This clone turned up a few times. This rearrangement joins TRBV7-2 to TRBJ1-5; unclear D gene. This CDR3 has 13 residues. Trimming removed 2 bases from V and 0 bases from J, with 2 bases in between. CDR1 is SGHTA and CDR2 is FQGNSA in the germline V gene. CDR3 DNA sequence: TGTGCCAGCAGCTTAAATAGCAATCAGCCCCAGCATTTT. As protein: CASSLNSNQPQHF.

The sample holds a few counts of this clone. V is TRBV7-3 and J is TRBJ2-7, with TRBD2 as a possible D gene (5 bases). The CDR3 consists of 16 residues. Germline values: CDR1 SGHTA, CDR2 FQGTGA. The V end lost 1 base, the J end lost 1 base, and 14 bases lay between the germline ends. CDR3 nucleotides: TGTGCCAGCAGCTTAAGTAGCGCGAGATCATCCTACGAGCAGTACTTC. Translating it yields CASSLSSARSSYEQYF.

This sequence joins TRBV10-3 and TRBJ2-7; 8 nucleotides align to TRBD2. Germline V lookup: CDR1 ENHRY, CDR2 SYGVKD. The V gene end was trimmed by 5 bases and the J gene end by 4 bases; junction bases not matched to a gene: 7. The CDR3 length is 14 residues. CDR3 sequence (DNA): TGTGCCATCAGTCTTAGCGGGGACAAATACGAGCAGTACTTC. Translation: CAISLSGDKYEQYF.

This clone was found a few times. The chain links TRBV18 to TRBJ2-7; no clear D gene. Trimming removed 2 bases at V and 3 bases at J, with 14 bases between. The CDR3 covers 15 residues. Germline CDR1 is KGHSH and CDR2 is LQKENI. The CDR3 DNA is TGTGCCAGCTCACCAAGGGCGGAATTAGACTACGAGCAGTACTTC. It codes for CASSPRAELDYEQYF.

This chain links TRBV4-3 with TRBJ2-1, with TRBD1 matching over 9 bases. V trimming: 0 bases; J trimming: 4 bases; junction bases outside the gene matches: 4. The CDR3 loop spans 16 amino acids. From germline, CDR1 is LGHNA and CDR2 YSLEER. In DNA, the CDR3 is TGCGCCAGCAGCCAAGATGTTGGGACAGGGTACAATGAGCAGTTCTTC. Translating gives CASSQDVGTGYNEQFF.

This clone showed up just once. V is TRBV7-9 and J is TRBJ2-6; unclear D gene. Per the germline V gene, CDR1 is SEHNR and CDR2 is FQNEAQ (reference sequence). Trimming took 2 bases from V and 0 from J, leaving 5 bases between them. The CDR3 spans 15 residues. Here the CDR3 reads CASSLPGSGANVLTF. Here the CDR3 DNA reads TGTGCCAGCAGCTTACCAGGCTCTGGGGCCAACGTCCTGACTTTC.

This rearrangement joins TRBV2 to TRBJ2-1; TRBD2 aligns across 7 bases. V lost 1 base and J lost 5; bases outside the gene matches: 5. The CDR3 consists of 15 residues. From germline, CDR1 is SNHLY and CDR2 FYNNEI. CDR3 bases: TGTGCCAGCAGTGAAGGCGGGAGCAGAAACAATGAGCAGTTCTTC. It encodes CASSEGGSRNNEQFF.

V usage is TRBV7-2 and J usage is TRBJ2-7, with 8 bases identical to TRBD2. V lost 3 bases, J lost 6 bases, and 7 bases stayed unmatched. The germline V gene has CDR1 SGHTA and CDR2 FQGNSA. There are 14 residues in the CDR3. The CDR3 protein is CASSFLAGYGEQYF. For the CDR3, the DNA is TGTGCCAGCAGCTTCTTAGCGGGATATGGCGAGCAGTACTTC.

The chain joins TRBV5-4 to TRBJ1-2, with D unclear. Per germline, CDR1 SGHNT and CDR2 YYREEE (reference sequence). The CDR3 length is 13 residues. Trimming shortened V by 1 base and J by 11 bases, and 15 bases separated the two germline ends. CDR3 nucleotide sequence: TGTGCCAGCAGCTTGAATTTAGTTCTTGGTTACACCTTC. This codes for CASSLNLVLGYTF.

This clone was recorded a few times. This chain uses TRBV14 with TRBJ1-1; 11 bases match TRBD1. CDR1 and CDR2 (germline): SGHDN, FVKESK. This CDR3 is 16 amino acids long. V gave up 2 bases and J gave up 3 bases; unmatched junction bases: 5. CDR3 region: CASSQRPGQGDTEAFF. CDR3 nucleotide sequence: TGTGCCAGCAGCCAACGTCCGGGACAGGGGGACACTGAAGCTTTCTTT.

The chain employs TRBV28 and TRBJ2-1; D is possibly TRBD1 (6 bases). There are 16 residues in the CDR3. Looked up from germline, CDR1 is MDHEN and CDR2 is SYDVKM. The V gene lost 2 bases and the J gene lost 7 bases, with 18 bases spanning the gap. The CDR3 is CASSLQGHLNENEQFF. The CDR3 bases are TGTGCCAGCAGTTTACAGGGACACTTGAATGAGAATGAGCAGTTCTTC.

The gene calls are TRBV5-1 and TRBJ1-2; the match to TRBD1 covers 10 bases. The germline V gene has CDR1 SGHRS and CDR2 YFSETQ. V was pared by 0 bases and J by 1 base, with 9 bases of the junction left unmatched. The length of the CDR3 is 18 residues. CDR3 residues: CASSLGRDRGGGNYGYTF. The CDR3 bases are TGCGCCAGCAGCTTGGGCCGGGACAGGGGCGGCGGTAACTATGGCTACACCTTC.

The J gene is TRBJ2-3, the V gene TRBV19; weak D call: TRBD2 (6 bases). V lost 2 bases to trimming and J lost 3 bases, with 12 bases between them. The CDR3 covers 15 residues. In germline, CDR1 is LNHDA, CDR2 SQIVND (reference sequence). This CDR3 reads CASSIMGEATDTQYF. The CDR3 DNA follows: TGTGCCAGTAGTATAATGGGGGAGGCGACAGATACGCAGTATTTT.

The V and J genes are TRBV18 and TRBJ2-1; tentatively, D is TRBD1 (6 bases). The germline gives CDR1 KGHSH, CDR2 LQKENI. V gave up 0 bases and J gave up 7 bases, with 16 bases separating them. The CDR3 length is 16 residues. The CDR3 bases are TGTGCCAGCTCACCACCGCTGACAGGAAGGGATAATGAGCAGTTCTTC. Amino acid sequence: CASSPPLTGRDNEQFF.

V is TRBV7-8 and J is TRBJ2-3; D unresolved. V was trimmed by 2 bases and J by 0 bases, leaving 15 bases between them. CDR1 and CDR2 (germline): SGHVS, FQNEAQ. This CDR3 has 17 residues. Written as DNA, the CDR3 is TGTGCCAGCAGCTTAAAGATGGGTGGGCCTAGCACAGATACGCAGTATTTT. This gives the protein CASSLKMGGPSTDTQYF.

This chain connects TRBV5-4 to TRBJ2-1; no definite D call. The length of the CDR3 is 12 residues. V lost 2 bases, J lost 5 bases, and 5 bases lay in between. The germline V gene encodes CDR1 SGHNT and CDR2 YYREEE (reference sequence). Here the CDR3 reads CASSFPNNEQFF. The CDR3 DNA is TGTGCCAGCAGCTTCCCGAACAATGAGCAGTTCTTC.

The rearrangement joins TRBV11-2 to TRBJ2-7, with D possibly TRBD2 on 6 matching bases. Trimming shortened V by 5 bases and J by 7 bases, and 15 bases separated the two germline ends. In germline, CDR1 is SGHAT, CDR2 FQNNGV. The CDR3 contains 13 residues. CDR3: CASSLLQGGEQYF. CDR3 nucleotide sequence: TGTGCCAGCAGCCTCCTCCAGGGAGGAGAGCAGTACTTC.

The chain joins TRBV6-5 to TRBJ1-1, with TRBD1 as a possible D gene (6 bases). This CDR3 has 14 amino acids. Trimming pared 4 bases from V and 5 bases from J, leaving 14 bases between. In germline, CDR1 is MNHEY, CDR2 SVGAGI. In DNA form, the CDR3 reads TGTGCCAGCAGTTTAAGGCAGGGGCGAACTGAAGCTTTCTTT. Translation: CASSLRQGRTEAFF.

CDR3 nucleotides: TGTGCCAGCAGTTTCGAGACAGGGAACACTGAAGCTTTCTTT. Translating gives CASSFETGNTEAFF. The rearrangement joins TRBV2 to TRBJ1-1, with D possibly TRBD1 on 6 matching bases. V was trimmed by 5 bases and J by 1 base, leaving 11 bases between them. The length of the CDR3 is 14 residues. Germline assignment: CDR1 SNHLY and CDR2 FYNNEI.

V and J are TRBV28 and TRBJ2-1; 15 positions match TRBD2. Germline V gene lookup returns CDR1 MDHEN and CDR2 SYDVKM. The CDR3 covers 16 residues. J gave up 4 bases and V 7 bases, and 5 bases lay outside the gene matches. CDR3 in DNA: TGTGCCAGCACCTCGGGACTAGCGGGAGGATACAATGAGCAGTTCTTC. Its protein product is CASTSGLAGGYNEQFF.

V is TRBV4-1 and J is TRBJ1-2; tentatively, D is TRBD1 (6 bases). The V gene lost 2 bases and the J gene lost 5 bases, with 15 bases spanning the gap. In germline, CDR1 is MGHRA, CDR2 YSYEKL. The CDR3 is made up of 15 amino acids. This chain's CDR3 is CASSQYREVGYGYTF. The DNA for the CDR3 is TGCGCCAGCAGCCAATACAGGGAAGTGGGGTATGGCTACACCTTC.

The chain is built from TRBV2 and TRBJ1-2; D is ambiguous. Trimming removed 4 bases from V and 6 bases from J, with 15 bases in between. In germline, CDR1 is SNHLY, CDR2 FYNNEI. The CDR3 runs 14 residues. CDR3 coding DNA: TGTGCCAGCAGTGCGGAGCTTGGCGCTCATGGCTACACCTTC. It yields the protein CASSAELGAHGYTF. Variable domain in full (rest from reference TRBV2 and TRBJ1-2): EPEVTQTPSHQVTQMGQEVILRCVPISNHLYFYWYRQILGQKVEFLVSFYNNEISEKSEIFDDQFSVERPDGSNFTLKIRSTKLEDSAMYFCASSAELGAHGYTFGSGTRLTVV.

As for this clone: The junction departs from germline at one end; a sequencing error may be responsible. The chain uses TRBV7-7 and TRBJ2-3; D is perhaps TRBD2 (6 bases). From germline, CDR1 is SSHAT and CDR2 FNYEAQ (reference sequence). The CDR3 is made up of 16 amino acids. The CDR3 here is CASSLGFGGNTDTQYF. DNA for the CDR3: TGTGCTAGCAGCTTAGGGTTCGGGGGAAACACAGATACGCAGTATTTT.

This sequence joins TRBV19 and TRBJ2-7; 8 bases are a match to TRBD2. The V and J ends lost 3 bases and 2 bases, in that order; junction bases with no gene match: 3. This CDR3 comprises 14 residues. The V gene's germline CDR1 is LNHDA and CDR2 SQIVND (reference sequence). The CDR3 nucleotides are TGTGCCAGTAGTATGGTAGCGGGGACCTACGAGCAGTACTTC. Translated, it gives CASSMVAGTYEQYF.